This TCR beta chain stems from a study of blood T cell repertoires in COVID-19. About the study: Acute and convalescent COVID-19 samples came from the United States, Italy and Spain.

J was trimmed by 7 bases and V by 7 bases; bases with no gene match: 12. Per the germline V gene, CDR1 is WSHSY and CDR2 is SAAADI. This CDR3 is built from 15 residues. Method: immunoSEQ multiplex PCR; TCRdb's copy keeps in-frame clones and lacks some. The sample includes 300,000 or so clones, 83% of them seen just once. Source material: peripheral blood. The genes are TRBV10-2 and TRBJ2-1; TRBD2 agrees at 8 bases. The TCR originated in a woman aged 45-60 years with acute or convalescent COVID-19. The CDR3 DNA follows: TGCGCCAGCACAGATATCGGAGAGCGGGGGAATGAGCAGTTCTTC. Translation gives CASTDIGERGNEQFF.